This T cell receptor beta chain was identified during a study of T cell changes during pregnancy in multiple sclerosis. The repertoire was sequenced with immunoSEQ multiplex PCR; TCRdb's copy has only in-frame clones and lacks some. This repertoire shows some 38,000 clones, 85% to 95% found once; its top ten account for 0.39%. This CDR3 has 17 amino acids. Germline values: CDR1 LGHNA, CDR2 YNFKEQ. With 1 base clipped from V and 5 bases from J, the junction kept 9 bases outside the gene matches. This material consisted of CD4+ T cells from peripheral blood mononuclear cells, taken in the second trimester of pregnancy. The J gene is TRBJ2-3, the V gene TRBV4-2; 10 positions agree with TRBD1. The origin of this receptor is a female donor with multiple sclerosis, enrolled in a pregnancy study. CDR3 DNA sequence: TGTGCCAGCAGCCAAGTAGGGACAGGGGCGTCAAGAGATACGCAGTATTTT. This translates into CASSQVGTGASRDTQYF.